The 30 T cell receptor beta chains presented below share a single source sample, sequenced in a study of spatial heterogeneity in lung cancer. The antigens of these receptors remain unknown. Study outcomes and limitations: Within tumors, counts of expanded alpha and beta TCRs tracked tumor mutation counts.

MiXCR, applied by TCRdb to the 5' RACE reads, yields one record per CDR3 protein. The data hold about 10,000 distinct CDR3 sequences, with about an eighth observed a single time. The time point here: sample taken at primary tumor resection. Sequencing was performed on lung tumor tissue, taken at surgery. These receptors originate from a female donor with early-stage non-small cell lung cancer.

This clonotype is judged medium-sized (0.01 to 0.1%). The chain couples TRBV5-1 to TRBJ1-1, with 8 bases aligning to TRBD1. Looked up from germline, CDR1 is SGHRS and CDR2 is YFSETQ. This CDR3 has 15 amino acids. J gave up 1 base and V 3 bases, and 5 bases lay outside the gene matches. CDR3 region: CASSSFGTGNTEAFF. The CDR3 nucleotides are TGCGCCAGCAGCTCTTTCGGGACAGGGAACACTGAAGCTTTCTTT.

By frequency in the sample, this clonotype is medium-sized (0.01 to 0.1%). The genes are TRBV5-1 and TRBJ2-1, with 10 bases matching TRBD2. The CDR3 has 15 residues. With 0 bases clipped from V and 6 bases from J, the junction kept 3 bases outside the gene matches. Germline-derived CDR1 and CDR2 are SGHRS and YFSETQ. In nucleotides, the CDR3 is TGCGCCAGCAGCTTGGAGCTAGCGGGAGCCAATGAGCAGTTCTTC. It is translated as CASSLELAGANEQFF. Combining the CDR3 with reference TRBV5-1 and TRBJ2-1 gives the whole variable domain KAGVTQTPRYLIKTRGQQVTLSCSPISGHRSVSWYQQTPGQGLQFLFEYFSETQRNKGNFPGRFSGRQFSNSRSEMNVSTLELGDSALYLCASSLELAGANEQFFGPGTRLTVL.

This clonotype was seen ten or more times. The CDR3 DNA is TGTGCCAGACCCTCGGGCAGGACAAACTATGGCTACACCTTC. It specifies CARPSGRTNYGYTF. The chain uses TRBV2 and TRBJ1-2; weak D call: TRBD1 (5 bases). Germline lookup yields CDR1 SNHLY and CDR2 FYNNEI. Trimming left V 9 bases short and J 2 bases short, with 16 bases between. The CDR3 sequence is 14 residues long.

This clonotype was recorded many times. The rearrangement joins TRBV5-5 to TRBJ2-3; 8 nucleotides agree with TRBD2. This CDR3 is built from 19 residues. V shed 2 bases and J 0 bases; nucleotides not matched to a gene: 14. Looked up from germline, CDR1 is SGHKS and CDR2 is YYEKEE (reference sequence). In DNA form, the CDR3 reads TGTGCCAGCAGCTTTTATTTGACTAGCGAACACCATAGCACAGATACGCAGTATTTT. As protein: CASSFYLTSEHHSTDTQYF.

This clonotype was seen ten or more times. The chain recombines TRBV6-1 with TRBJ1-4, with TRBD1 matching over 8 bases. Germline CDR1 MNHNS, CDR2 SASEGT. The CDR3 has 14 amino acids. V lost 8 bases and J lost 8; bases outside the gene matches: 10. The CDR3 spells CASLPGQALEKLFF. The CDR3 nucleotides read TGTGCCAGCCTGCCGGGACAGGCTTTAGAAAAACTGTTTTTT.

This clonotype was counted a few times. V and J are TRBV14 and TRBJ2-3; the D gene is possibly TRBD2 (5 bases). This CDR3 spans 14 amino acids. V was pared by 4 bases and J by 0 bases, with 8 bases between. Germline V CDR1 and CDR2: SGHDN, FVKESK. Here the CDR3 DNA reads TGTGCCAGCAGCCCGCGGACTAGCACAGATACGCAGTATTTT. Its translation is CASSPRTSTDTQYF. The variable domain in full, with the rest retrieved from reference TRBV14 and TRBJ2-3, is EAGVTQFPSHSVIEKGQTVTLRCDPISGHDNLYWYRRVMGKEIKFLLHFVKESKQDESGMPNNRFLAERTGGTYSTLKVQPAELEDSGVYFCASSPRTSTDTQYFGPGTRLTVL.

Relative to its sample, this clonotype is medium-sized. The rearrangement links TRBV7-2 to TRBJ1-4, with a tentative D call TRBD1 (6 bases). This CDR3 region has 13 residues. Germline CDR1 reads SGHTA; CDR2 reads FQGNSA. The ends were cut back, 5 bases at V and 13 bases at J, with 17 bases in the middle. CDR3 in DNA: TGTGCCAGCAGCCCCCTTGAACGCAGGGGACTGTTTTTT. Amino acids: CASSPLERRGLFF.

There are a few counts of this clonotype. V is TRBV4-1 and J is TRBJ2-7, with 8 bases identical to TRBD1. V shed 2 bases and J 4 bases; nucleotides not matched to a gene: 7. The CDR3 runs 15 residues. Germline CDR1 is MGHRA and CDR2 is YSYEKL. CDR3 sequence: CASSQPGRGLYEQYF. CDR3 sequence (DNA): TGCGCCAGCAGCCAACCCGGCAGGGGGCTATACGAGCAGTACTTC.

The V gene is TRBV6-1, the J gene TRBJ1-2; D remains unclear. V shed 6 bases and J shed 8 bases, with 16 bases lying between them. Germline CDR1 and CDR2: MNHNS and SASEGT. The CDR3 length is 13 residues. CDR3 sequence (DNA): TGTGCCAGCAGGCAAACATTCTCGGGGGGCTACACCTTC. It translates to CASRQTFSGGYTF.

In its sample, this clonotype was seen many times. J is TRBJ1-2 and V is TRBV7-9; 9 nucleotides agree with TRBD1. This CDR3 region has 16 residues. Germline V lookup: CDR1 SEHNR, CDR2 FQNEAQ (reference sequence). J lost 6 bases, V lost 5 bases, and 13 bases had no gene match. CDR3 sequence: CASSPAGTGRRNGYTF. In nucleotides, the CDR3 is TGTGCCAGCAGCCCAGCCGGGACAGGGAGACGAAATGGCTACACCTTC.

The chain joins TRBV10-3 to TRBJ1-4; tentatively, D is TRBD1 (6 bases). This CDR3 region has 14 residues. The V and J ends lost 6 bases and 1 base respectively, with 9 bases between them. Germline CDR1 is ENHRY and CDR2 is SYGVKD. The CDR3: CAISRTETNEKLFF. The CDR3 DNA reads TGTGCCATCAGCCGGACAGAAACTAATGAAAAACTGTTTTTT.

This clonotype was recorded at least ten times. The chain carries TRBV6-5 and TRBJ1-1, with TRBD1 identical over 7 bases. The ends lost 5 bases at V and 1 base at J; junction bases unmatched: 10. This CDR3 region has 16 residues. The germline CDR1 and CDR2 sequences are MNHEY and SVGAGI. This chain's CDR3 is CASSDPRTGPNTEAFF. Here the CDR3 DNA reads TGTGCCAGCAGTGACCCCCGGACAGGCCCGAACACTGAAGCTTTCTTT.

This clonotype qualifies as medium-sized. In nucleotides, the CDR3 is TGCAGTGCTAGAGTGCAGGGGATTTTCAAAGAGCAGTTCTTC. Residues: CSARVQGIFKEQFF. The chain couples TRBV20-1 to TRBJ2-1; a weak D match, TRBD1 (6 bases). The CDR3 sequence is 14 residues long. The V and J ends lost 1 base and 10 bases respectively, with 17 bases between them. The germline V gene has CDR1 DFQATT and CDR2 SNEGSKA (reference sequence).

This clonotype has a count of ten or more. This chain uses TRBV5-4 with TRBJ1-4; D not resolved. CDR3 size: 13 residues. From germline, CDR1 is SGHNT and CDR2 YYREEE (reference sequence). The V gene lost 1 base and the J gene lost 3 bases, with 4 bases spanning the gap. CDR3: CASSLIPNEKLFF. The CDR3 DNA reads TGTGCCAGCAGCTTGATTCCTAATGAAAAACTGTTTTTT.

This clonotype has a count of ten or more. V gene TRBV6-2 or TRBV6-3 combines with J gene TRBJ1-5; the D gene is possibly TRBD1 (5 bases). The CDR3 loop spans 14 amino acids. V lost 6 bases and J 7 bases, leaving 16 bases between the germline ends. CDR1 MNHEY and CDR2 SVGEGT come from the germline V gene. CDR3 protein: CASSHPGLSQPQHF. The CDR3 DNA is TGTGCCAGCAGCCATCCGGGACTTAGCCAGCCCCAGCATTTT.

By its share, this clonotype is medium-sized (0.01 to 0.1%). This chain connects TRBV4-2 to TRBJ2-1; TRBD2 matches 8 bases. Per the germline V gene, CDR1 is LGHNA and CDR2 is YNFKEQ. CDR3 size: 15 residues. V lost 0 bases and J lost 4; bases outside the gene matches: 2. The CDR3 sequence: CASSQDTGGYNEQFF. In DNA, the CDR3 is TGTGCCAGCAGCCAAGATACGGGAGGGTACAATGAGCAGTTCTTC.

This clonotype was picked up many times. The V gene is TRBV5-8, the J gene TRBJ2-7; D unresolved. Germline V gene lookup returns CDR1 SGHTS and CDR2 YDEGEE. V lost 0 bases, J lost 6 bases, and 7 bases lay in between. The CDR3 loop spans 12 amino acids. The CDR3 DNA reads as TGTGCCAGCAGCTTGGGAGTTGGCGAGCAGTACTTC. This translates into CASSLGVGEQYF.

This clonotype came up many times. The genes are TRBV20-1 and TRBJ2-7; D perhaps matches TRBD2 (6 bases). The CDR3 spans 10 residues. V shed 7 bases and J shed 8 bases, with 12 bases lying between them. Germline V lookup: CDR1 DFQATT, CDR2 SNEGSKA (reference sequence). The CDR3, as DNA: TGCAGTGTAGGCGGGATTAAGCAGTACTTC. This translates into CSVGGIKQYF.

This sequence joins TRBV11-2 and TRBJ2-7, with 8 nucleotides matching TRBD1. The CDR3 is 13 amino acids. With V trimmed by 5 bases and J by 3 bases, 3 bases remained unmatched. Germline V lookup: CDR1 SGHAT, CDR2 FQNNGV. Here the CDR3 DNA reads TGTGCCAGCAGCGAAGGACAGGGCTACGAGCAGTACTTC. Translating gives CASSEGQGYEQYF.

This clonotype was counted at least ten times. The rearrangement links TRBV7-3 to TRBJ1-1, with D perhaps TRBD1 (5 bases). Germline loops: CDR1 SGHTA, CDR2 FQGTGA. Trimming removed 5 bases at V and 9 bases at J, with 16 bases between. This CDR3 region has 13 residues. In DNA, the CDR3 is TGTGCCAGCAGCCCCGGGGCAGAGGGGAAAGCTTTCTTT. It encodes CASSPGAEGKAFF.

This clonotype is labeled as medium-sized. The chain recombines TRBV20-1 with TRBJ2-5; 10 nucleotides align to TRBD2. The CDR3 has 15 residues. V shed 3 bases and J 1 base; nucleotides not matched to a gene: 5. Germline loops: CDR1 DFQATT, CDR2 SNEGSKA (reference sequence). The CDR3 nucleotides are TGCAGTGCTAGGAGCTCTAGCGGGAGCCAAGAGACCCAGTACTTC. Translation: CSARSSSGSQETQYF.

This clonotype is medium-sized in the sample. The chain carries TRBV6-5 and TRBJ2-7, with 10 nucleotides matching TRBD1. The V gene end was trimmed by 5 bases and the J gene end by 7 bases; junction bases not matched to a gene: 8. Germline V gives CDR1 MNHEY, CDR2 SVGAGI. This CDR3 region has 14 residues. CDR3 sequence (DNA): TGTGCCAGCAGTATCCGACAGGGGGCGAGGGAGCAGTACTTC. Protein product: CASSIRQGAREQYF.

This clonotype was picked up a small number of times. The chain has TRBV29-1 and TRBJ1-2; 8 bases are shared with TRBD1. Trimming took 8 bases from V and 5 from J; bases not matched to a gene: 16. The germline V gene encodes CDR1 SQVTM and CDR2 ANQGSEA. The CDR3 runs to 15 residues. CDR3 in amino acids: CSTLRQGKTHYGYTF. The CDR3 nucleotides are TGCAGCACCCTCAGACAGGGGAAGACCCATTATGGCTACACCTTC.

This clonotype was seen only a few times. The CDR3 spells CASTSGLVPYEQYF. CDR3 DNA: TGTGCCAGCACGTCGGGACTAGTCCCCTACGAGCAGTACTTC. The chain couples TRBV28 to TRBJ2-7, with 8 bases fitting TRBD2. From germline, CDR1 is MDHEN and CDR2 SYDVKM. CDR3 length: 14 residues. Germline trimming cut 7 bases from V and 2 bases from J; bases unmatched to any gene: 7.

There are many counts of this clonotype. The rearrangement links TRBV10-3 to TRBJ2-7; D remains unclear. Germline loops: CDR1 ENHRY, CDR2 SYGVKD. The CDR3 consists of 13 residues. V was cut by 7 bases and J by 4 bases, with 14 bases left in between. Here the CDR3 reads CAITRSLGYEQYF. The CDR3 nucleotides read TGTGCCATCACCCGGAGCCTCGGATACGAGCAGTACTTC.

The rearrangement joins TRBV19 to TRBJ2-1, with 10 positions matching TRBD2. Germline CDR1 LNHDA, CDR2 SQIVND (reference sequence). V shed 9 bases and J 7 bases; nucleotides not matched to a gene: 12. This CDR3 contains 15 residues. The CDR3 bases are TGTGCCAGCACTTGGTCAGCGGGGGGGCAAAATGAGCAGTTCTTC. Translating it yields CASTWSAGGQNEQFF.

In its sample, this clonotype was seen many times. The chain joins TRBV11-2 to TRBJ2-1; D is unclear. V dropped 5 bases and J dropped 7 bases, with 15 bases sitting between them. Per the germline V gene, CDR1 is SGHAT and CDR2 is FQNNGV. The CDR3 runs 14 residues. CDR3 in DNA: TGTGCCAGCAGCCGAATGTTAGCAAGGAATGAGCAGTTCTTC. Translated: CASSRMLARNEQFF.

This clonotype was counted many times. J is TRBJ2-5 and V is TRBV7-2, with TRBD1 matching 10 bases. Germline V gene sequence: CDR1 SGHTA, CDR2 FQGNSA. V was pared by 5 bases and J by 7 bases, with 7 bases of the junction left unmatched. This CDR3 has 14 amino acids. In nucleotides, the CDR3 is TGTGCCAGCAGCGAAAGGAGGACAGGGGGGACCCAGTACTTC. Protein: CASSERRTGGTQYF.

There are many counts of this clonotype. This chain links TRBV3-2 with TRBJ1-2. TRBV3-2 is designated a pseudogene. This CDR3 is built from 11 residues. The CDR3 sequence is CASSQGDGYTF. The CDR3 DNA reads as TGTGCCAGCAGCCAAGGGGATGGCTACACCTTC.

This clonotype has at least ten counts. The chain recombines TRBV5-1 with TRBJ1-2, with D maybe TRBD1 (6 bases). Germline loops: CDR1 SGHRS, CDR2 YFSETQ. The CDR3 is 16 amino acids. V shed 0 bases and J shed 9 bases, with 21 bases lying between them. The CDR3 bases are TGCGCCAGCAGCTTGGACGTGGTAATGGGGGGCGATAGCTACACCTTC. Protein sequence: CASSLDVVMGGDSYTF. The whole variable domain, remainder taken from reference TRBV5-1 and TRBJ1-2, is KAGVTQTPRYLIKTRGQQVTLSCSPISGHRSVSWYQQTPGQGLQFLFEYFSETQRNKGNFPGRFSGRQFSNSRSEMNVSTLELGDSALYLCASSLDVVMGGDSYTFGSGTRLTVV.